The 3 T cell receptor beta chains in this list originate from one sample, sequenced in a study of cytomegalovirus exposure and HLA in healthy donors. Researchers ran the PCR with 60 Vbeta and 13 Jbeta primers. Sequencing used immunoSEQ multiplex PCR; TCRdb keeps in-frame clones, though not all of them. Among 150,000 to 200,000 clones listed, approximately 84% were seen once. Sample: PBMCs. The receptors were gathered from a woman aged 40 to 55 in good health and CMV-seropositive.

Turning to this clone: Other DNA sequences in the same sample also yield this CDR3. V usage is TRBV5-1 and J usage is TRBJ2-7; D is unclear. Looked up from germline, CDR1 is SGHRS and CDR2 is YFSETQ. Trimming removed 0 bases from V and 3 bases from J, with 4 bases in between. CDR3 length equals 12 residues. CDR3 amino acids: CASSLGDYEQYF. The CDR3 DNA follows: TGCGCCAGCAGCTTGGGCGACTACGAGCAGTACTTC.

This clone is a singleton in its sample. This chain links TRBV20-1 with TRBJ1-2; D is undetermined. Trimming stripped 4 bases from V and 8 bases from J, with 11 bases between. The CDR3 contains 11 residues. The germline V gene encodes CDR1 DFQATT and CDR2 SNEGSKA (reference sequence). The CDR3 coding sequence is TGCAGTGCTATCCCCCTACGGGGCTACACCTTC. Residues: CSAIPLRGYTF.

Ten or more counts support this clone. The V call is TRBV30, the J call TRBJ1-1; a possible D gene is TRBD1 (6 bases). The CDR3 sequence is 11 residues long. Germline V CDR1 and CDR2: GTSNPN, SVGIG (reference sequence). V lost 2 bases to trimming and J lost 8 bases, with 9 bases between them. CDR3 DNA sequence: TGTGCCTGGAGTAACAGGGCCGAAGCTTTCTTT. It translates to CAWSNRAEAFF.